The 14 T cell receptor beta chains given below trace back to one sample, sequenced in a study of blood T cell repertoires in COVID-19. Produced via immunoSEQ multiplex PCR; TCRdb's table is partial and in-frame only. The sample carries approximately 350,000 clones, approximately 90% recorded once. Sequencing was done on a sample of peripheral blood. These receptors were collected from a woman younger than 30 who had recovered from COVID-19.

The CDR3 loop reads CASSMRSGVNTGELFF. The DNA of the CDR3 is TGTGCCAGTAGTATGAGGTCAGGGGTTAACACCGGGGAGCTGTTTTTT. V gene TRBV19 combines with J gene TRBJ2-2, with D possibly being TRBD1 (6 bases). Trimming took 3 bases from V and 2 from J, leaving 13 bases between them. The V gene's germline CDR1 is LNHDA and CDR2 SQIVND (reference sequence). The CDR3 has 16 residues.

With respect to this clone: At one boundary the junction diverges from the germline segment, which might be a read error. The chain employs TRBV24-1 and TRBJ2-1; 10 nucleotides line up with TRBD1. The germline V gene has CDR1 KGHDR and CDR2 SFDVKD. The CDR3 has 12 amino acids. DNA of the CDR3: TGTGCCACCAGTAACCCGGGACAGGGGAAAATCTTC. Its translation: CATSNPGQGKIF.

This clone has more than one count but fewer than ten. The CDR3 loop reads CASRSGANVLTF. The CDR3 nucleotides are TGTGCCAGCCGCTCTGGGGCCAACGTCCTGACTTTC. The chain has TRBV7-2 and TRBJ2-6; D is undetermined. Trimming shortened V by 8 bases and J by 0 bases, and 2 bases separated the two germline ends. Looked up from germline, CDR1 is SGHTA and CDR2 is FQGNSA. The CDR3 is 12 residues long.

This rearrangement joins TRBV5-1 to TRBJ1-6; D might be TRBD1 (5 bases). CDR1 and CDR2 from the germline V gene are SGHRS and YFSETQ. The CDR3 covers 15 residues. The germline V and J ends were trimmed by 6 bases and 0 bases, with 10 bases remaining between them. Here the CDR3 DNA reads TGCGCCAGCACCCGAGACAGCTCCTATAATTCACCCCTCCACTTT. Amino acid sequence: CASTRDSSYNSPLHF. Using reference TRBV5-1 and TRBJ1-6 for the parts outside the CDR3, the full variable domain is KAGVTQTPRYLIKTRGQQVTLSCSPISGHRSVSWYQQTPGQGLQFLFEYFSETQRNKGNFPGRFSGRQFSNSRSEMNVSTLELGDSALYLCASTRDSSYNSPLHFGNGTRLTVT.

The chain carries TRBV7-2 and TRBJ1-1, with D perhaps matching TRBD1 (6 bases). The CDR3 extends over 16 amino acids. V dropped 0 bases and J dropped 6 bases, with 17 bases sitting between them. Germline assignment: CDR1 SGHTA and CDR2 FQGNSA. The CDR3 sequence: CASSLARGLGLAEAFF. CDR3 DNA sequence: TGTGCCAGCAGCTTAGCGAGGGGGTTGGGATTGGCTGAAGCTTTCTTT.

As regards this clone: Relative to the germline gene, one junction end is altered; a read error may explain this. This chain links TRBV4-3 with TRBJ1-2, with D possibly TRBD1 on 6 matching bases. The V gene's germline CDR1 is LGHNA and CDR2 YSLEER. The CDR3 sequence is 14 residues long. Written as DNA, the CDR3 is TGCGTCAGCAGCCAAGATCGCAGGGGTGATGGCTACACCTTC. Its translation is CVSSQDRRGDGYTF.

The genes are TRBV4-1 and TRBJ2-5; weak D call: TRBD2 (6 bases). V was cut by 2 bases and J by 1 base, with 17 bases left in between. The CDR3 spans 17 residues. CDR1 is MGHRA and CDR2 is YSYEKL in the germline V gene. The CDR3, as DNA: TGCGCCAGCAGCCAACGCTCATTGGGACTCTTCCAAGAGACCCAGTACTTC. It encodes CASSQRSLGLFQETQYF.

The chain uses TRBV6-5 and TRBJ2-3, with unresolved D. Germline CDR1 MNHEY, CDR2 SVGAGI. V lost 1 base and J lost 2, with 13 bases in between. The CDR3 is 16 residues long. Here the CDR3 reads CASSYFPARDTDTQYF. The CDR3 nucleotides are TGTGCCAGCAGTTACTTTCCGGCTAGAGACACAGATACGCAGTATTTT.

The chain joins TRBV12-3 or TRBV12-4 to TRBJ1-5; D is perhaps TRBD1 (6 bases). The CDR3 totals 13 residues. Trimming removed 5 bases from V and 3 bases from J, with 8 bases in between. The CDR3 sequence: CASSGTTNQPQHF. For the CDR3, the DNA is TGTGCCAGCAGTGGGACAACCAATCAGCCCCAGCATTTT.

This sequence joins TRBV10-3 and TRBJ2-2; perhaps TRBD1 as D (6 bases). Germline CDR1 ENHRY, CDR2 SYGVKD. V lost 7 bases, J lost 0 bases, and 12 bases lay in between. The CDR3 runs to 15 residues. The chain's CDR3 is CAIKGQPTNTGELFF. As DNA, the CDR3 is TGTGCCATCAAAGGACAGCCAACGAACACCGGGGAGCTGTTTTTT.

The V and J genes are TRBV3-1 (or the pseudogene TRBV3-2) and TRBJ1-2; 9 bases match TRBD1. Trimming took 1 base from V and 7 from J; bases not matched to a gene: 4. The CDR3 length is 14 residues. Germline CDR1 LGHDT, CDR2 YNNKEL (reference sequence). For the CDR3, the DNA is TGTGCCAGCAGCCAAGGAGGACAGGGGATTGGCTACACCTTC. The encoded protein is CASSQGGQGIGYTF.

This chain joins TRBV7-2 and TRBJ2-1; 10 positions match TRBD2. V lost 5 bases to trimming and J lost 3 bases; unmatched junction nucleotides: 7. CDR3 length: 16 amino acids. Germline-derived CDR1 and CDR2 are SGHTA and FQGNSA. CDR3 sequence reads: CASSLLAGDLYNEQFF. CDR3 sequence (DNA): TGTGCCAGCAGCCTTCTAGCGGGGGACCTCTACAATGAGCAGTTCTTC.

The gene calls are TRBV19 and TRBJ1-3; TRBD1 matches at 8 bases. V dropped 4 bases and J dropped 2; count of bases not matched to a gene: 10. This CDR3 is 17 amino acids long. The V gene's germline CDR1 is LNHDA and CDR2 SQIVND (reference sequence). The DNA of the CDR3 is TGTGCCAGTAGTACGTGGACAGGGATAGGTCCTGGAAACACCATATATTTT. The encoded protein is CASSTWTGIGPGNTIYF. Combining the CDR3 with reference TRBV19 and TRBJ1-3 gives the whole variable domain DGGITQSPKYLFRKEGQNVTLSCEQNLNHDAMYWYRQDPGQGLRLIYYSQIVNDFQKGDIAEGYSVSREKKESFPLTVTSAQKNPTAFYLCASSTWTGIGPGNTIYFGEGSWLTVV.

There are a few counts of this clone. This chain uses TRBV5-1 with TRBJ2-2, with D perhaps TRBD1 (5 bases). Germline V gives CDR1 SGHRS, CDR2 YFSETQ. The CDR3 runs to 14 residues. Trimming pared 0 bases from V and 4 bases from J, leaving 7 bases between. The CDR3 sequence is CASSLEGFTGELFF. The CDR3 region has the DNA TGCGCCAGCAGCTTGGAGGGGTTCACCGGGGAGCTGTTTTTT.